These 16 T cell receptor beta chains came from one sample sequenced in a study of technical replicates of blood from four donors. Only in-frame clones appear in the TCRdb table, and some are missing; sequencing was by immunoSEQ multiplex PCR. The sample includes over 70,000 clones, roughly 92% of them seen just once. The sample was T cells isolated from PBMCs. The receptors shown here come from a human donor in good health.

As DNA, the CDR3 is TGTGCCAGCAGTTTTCTACCAGCGGGAGGGCCTGAGCAGTTCTTC. Protein sequence: CASSFLPAGGPEQFF. V usage is TRBV28 and J usage is TRBJ2-1; 10 nucleotides line up with TRBD2. Germline CDR1 MDHEN, CDR2 SYDVKM. This CDR3 comprises 15 residues. J was trimmed by 9 bases and V by 3 bases; bases with no gene match: 8.

This chain's CDR3 is CASSSSRDITGELFF. CDR3 DNA sequence: TGTGCCAGCAGTTCGTCCCGGGACATTACCGGGGAGCTGTTTTTT. The chain uses TRBV28 and TRBJ2-2; D is possibly TRBD1 (6 bases). CDR1 is MDHEN and CDR2 is SYDVKM in the germline V gene. The V end lost 4 bases, the J end lost 5 bases, and 14 bases lay between the germline ends. This CDR3 has 15 amino acids.

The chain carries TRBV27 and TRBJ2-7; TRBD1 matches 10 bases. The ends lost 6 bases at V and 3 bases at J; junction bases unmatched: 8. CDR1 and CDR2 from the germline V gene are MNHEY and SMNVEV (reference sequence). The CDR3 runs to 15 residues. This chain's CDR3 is CASRPGTGVLYEQYF. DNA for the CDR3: TGTGCCAGCAGACCCGGGACAGGGGTACTCTACGAGCAGTACTTC.

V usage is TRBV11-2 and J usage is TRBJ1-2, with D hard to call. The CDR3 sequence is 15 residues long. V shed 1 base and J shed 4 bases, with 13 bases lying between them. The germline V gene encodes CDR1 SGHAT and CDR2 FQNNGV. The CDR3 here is CASSLGVTAVYGYTF. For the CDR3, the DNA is TGTGCCAGCAGCTTAGGAGTGACGGCGGTCTATGGCTACACCTTC.

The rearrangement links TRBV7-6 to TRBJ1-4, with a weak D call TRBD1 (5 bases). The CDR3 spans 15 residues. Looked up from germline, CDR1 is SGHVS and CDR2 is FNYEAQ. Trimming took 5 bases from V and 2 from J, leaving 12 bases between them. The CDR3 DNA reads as TGTGCCAGCAGCGAGGGGAGGGTGACTAATGAAAAACTGTTTTTT. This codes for CASSEGRVTNEKLFF.

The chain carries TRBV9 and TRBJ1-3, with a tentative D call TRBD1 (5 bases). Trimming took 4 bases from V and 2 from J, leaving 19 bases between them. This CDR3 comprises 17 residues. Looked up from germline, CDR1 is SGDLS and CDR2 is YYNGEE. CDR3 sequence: CASSPAEEGPTGNTIYF. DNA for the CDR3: TGTGCCAGCAGCCCGGCGGAGGAGGGGCCTACTGGAAACACCATATATTTT. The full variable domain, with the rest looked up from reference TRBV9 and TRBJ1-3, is DSGVTQTPKHLITATGQRVTLRCSPRSGDLSVYWYQQSLDQGLQFLIQYYNGEERAKGNILERFSAQQFPDLHSELNLSSLELGDSALYFCASSPAEEGPTGNTIYFGEGSWLTVV.

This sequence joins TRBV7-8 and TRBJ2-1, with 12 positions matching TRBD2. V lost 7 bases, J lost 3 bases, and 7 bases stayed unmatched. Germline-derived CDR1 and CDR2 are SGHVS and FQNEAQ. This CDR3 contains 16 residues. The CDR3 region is CASTITTSGSYNEQFF. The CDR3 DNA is TGTGCCAGCACCATAACGACTAGCGGGAGCTACAATGAGCAGTTCTTC.

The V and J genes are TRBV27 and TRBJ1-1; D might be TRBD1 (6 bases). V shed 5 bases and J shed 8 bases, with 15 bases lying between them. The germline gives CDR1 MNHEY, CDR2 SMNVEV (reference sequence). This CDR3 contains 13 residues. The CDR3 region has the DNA TGTGCCAGCAGTATACAGGGAATGGAGGAAGCTTTCTTT. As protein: CASSIQGMEEAFF.

This CDR3 reads CASSVEAGGSNEQFF. The CDR3 coding sequence is TGTGCCAGCAGCGTAGAGGCAGGGGGGAGTAATGAGCAGTTCTTC. This sequence joins TRBV9 and TRBJ2-1; D possibly corresponds to TRBD1 (7 bases). V was shortened by 0 bases and J by 7 bases, with 14 bases between the two germline ends. The CDR3 is 15 amino acids. Germline CDR1 and CDR2: SGDLS and YYNGEE.

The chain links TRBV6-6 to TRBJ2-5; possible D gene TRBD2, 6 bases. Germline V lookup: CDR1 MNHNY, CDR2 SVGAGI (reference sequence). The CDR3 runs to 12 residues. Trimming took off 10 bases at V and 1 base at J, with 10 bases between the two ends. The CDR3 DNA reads TGTGCCACGGGGGAGCTCCAAGAGACCCAGTACTTC. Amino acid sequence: CATGELQETQYF.

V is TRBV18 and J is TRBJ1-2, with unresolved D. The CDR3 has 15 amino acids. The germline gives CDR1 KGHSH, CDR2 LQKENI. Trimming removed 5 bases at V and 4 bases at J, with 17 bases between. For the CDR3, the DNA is TGTGCCAGCTCATCCCGTCCCGATAGCCCCTATGGCTACACCTTC. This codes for CASSSRPDSPYGYTF. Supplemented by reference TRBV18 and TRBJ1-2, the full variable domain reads NAGVMQNPRHLVRRRGQEARLRCSPMKGHSHVYWYRQLPEEGLKFMVYLQKENIIDESGMPKERFSAEFPKEGPSILRIQQVVRGDSAAYFCASSSRPDSPYGYTFGSGTRLTVV.

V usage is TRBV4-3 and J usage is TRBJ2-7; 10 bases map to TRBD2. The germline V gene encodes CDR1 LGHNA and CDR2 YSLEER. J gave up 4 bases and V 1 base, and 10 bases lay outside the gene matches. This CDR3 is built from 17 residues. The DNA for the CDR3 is TGCGCCAGCAGCCAAGGTACTAATCTAGCGGGAGAGTACGAGCAGTACTTC. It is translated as CASSQGTNLAGEYEQYF.

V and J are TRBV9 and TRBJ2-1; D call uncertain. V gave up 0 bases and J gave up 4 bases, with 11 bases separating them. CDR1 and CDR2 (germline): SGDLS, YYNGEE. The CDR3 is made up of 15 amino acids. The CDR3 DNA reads TGTGCCAGCAGCGTAGGCGCCAGGCATTACAATGAGCAGTTCTTC. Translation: CASSVGARHYNEQFF. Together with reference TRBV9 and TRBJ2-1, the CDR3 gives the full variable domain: DSGVTQTPKHLITATGQRVTLRCSPRSGDLSVYWYQQSLDQGLQFLIQYYNGEERAKGNILERFSAQQFPDLHSELNLSSLELGDSALYFCASSVGARHYNEQFFGPGTRLTVL.

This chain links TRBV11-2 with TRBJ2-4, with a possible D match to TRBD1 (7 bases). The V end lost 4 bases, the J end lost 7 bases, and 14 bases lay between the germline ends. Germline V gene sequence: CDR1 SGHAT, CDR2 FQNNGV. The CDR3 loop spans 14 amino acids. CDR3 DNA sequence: TGTGCCAGCAGCTCGCTGACAGGGAGGAACATTCAGTACTTC. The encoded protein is CASSSLTGRNIQYF.

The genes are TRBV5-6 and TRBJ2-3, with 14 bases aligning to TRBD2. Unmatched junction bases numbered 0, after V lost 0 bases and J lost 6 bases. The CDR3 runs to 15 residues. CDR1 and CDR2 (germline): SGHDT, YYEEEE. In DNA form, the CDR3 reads TGTGCCAGCAGCTTGGGACTAGCGGGGGGGGATACGCAGTATTTT. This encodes CASSLGLAGGDTQYF.

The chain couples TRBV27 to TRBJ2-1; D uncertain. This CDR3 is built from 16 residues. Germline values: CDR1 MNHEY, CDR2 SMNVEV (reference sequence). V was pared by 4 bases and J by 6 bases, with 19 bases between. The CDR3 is CASSSYHEELLNEQFF. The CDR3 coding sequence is TGTGCCAGCAGTTCCTATCACGAGGAGCTGCTCAATGAGCAGTTCTTC.